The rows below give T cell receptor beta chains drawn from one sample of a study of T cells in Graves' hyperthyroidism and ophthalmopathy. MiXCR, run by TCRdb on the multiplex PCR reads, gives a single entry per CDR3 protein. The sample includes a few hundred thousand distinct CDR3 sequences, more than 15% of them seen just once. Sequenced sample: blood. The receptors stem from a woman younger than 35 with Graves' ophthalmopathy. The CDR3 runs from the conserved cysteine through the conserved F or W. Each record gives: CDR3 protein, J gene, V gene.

CASSTPSANYGYTF | TRBJ1-2 | TRBV6-2/TRBV6-3
CASSYQAGGITDTQYF | TRBJ2-3 | TRBV27
CASSYRPGTPTYEQYF | TRBJ2-7 | TRBV6-2/TRBV6-3
CASARQGPSTEAFF | TRBJ1-1 | TRBV11-1
CASSKRREQFF | TRBJ2-1 | TRBV12-3/TRBV12-4
CATTIGLAGGLSSYNEQFF | TRBJ2-1 | TRBV7-8
CASSIRSGSTNEKLFF | TRBJ1-4 | TRBV5-1
CASSYGEEPQHF | TRBJ1-5 | TRBV6-2/TRBV6-3
CAGRTDSYEQYF | TRBJ2-7 | TRBV30
CASSEGGENEQFF | TRBJ2-1 | TRBV6-1
CASSLFGAYNEQFF | TRBJ2-1 | TRBV28
CSARDNGRVNYGYTF | TRBJ1-2 | TRBV20-1
CASSGGQVFYEQYF | TRBJ2-7 | TRBV7-9
CASSLAGIQTQYF | TRBJ2-5 | TRBV28
CASSSGTSGFYEQFF | TRBJ2-1 | TRBV7-2
CASSQELSPYNEQFF | TRBJ2-1 | TRBV3-1
CASSLGTSLNNEQFF | TRBJ2-1 | TRBV7-2
CAWSLTNYGYTF | TRBJ1-2 | TRBV30